One and the same sample provided the 11 T cell receptor beta chains below, sequenced in a study of T cells after yellow fever vaccination. From the 5' RACE reads, TCRdb called clonotypes with MiXCR, one entry per CDR3 protein. The data contain roughly 110,000 distinct CDR3 sequences, 7.5% to 9.5% of them singletons. Sequences were derived from CD8+ T cells sorted from PBMCs, sampled 45 days after the yellow fever booster vaccination. These receptors all come from a man younger than 40 who received the YFV17D yellow fever vaccine.

This clonotype was detected many times. The chain couples TRBV15 to TRBJ1-1; D uncertain. Looked up from germline, CDR1 is LNHNV and CDR2 is YYDKDF (reference sequence). Trimming removed 3 bases from V and 6 bases from J, with 11 bases in between. CDR3 length: 13 amino acids. DNA of the CDR3: TGTGCCACCAGCAGGGTCGTCGGGGCTGAAGCTTTCTTT. It is translated as CATSRVVGAEAFF.

Ten or more counts support this clonotype. In DNA, the CDR3 is TGTGCCAGCAGTCGAGAGGACACGAGAAGGGAGACCCAGTACTTC. It yields the protein CASSREDTRRETQYF. V gene TRBV7-9 combines with J gene TRBJ2-5, with a weak D call TRBD1 (5 bases). Trimming took off 6 bases at V and 5 bases at J, with 19 bases between the two ends. CDR3 length: 15 amino acids. CDR1 and CDR2 (germline): SEHNR, FQNEAQ (reference sequence).

For this clonotype: It may be a read error: a sequence one base away is much more abundant. The rearrangement joins TRBV28 to TRBJ2-3; no clear D gene. The CDR3 has 12 amino acids. The V gene's germline CDR1 is MDHEN and CDR2 SYDVKM. V dropped 6 bases and J dropped 4 bases, with 8 bases sitting between them. The CDR3 region has the DNA TGTGCCAGCAGACAGCTTGCAGATACGCAGTATTTT. Amino acid sequence: CASRQLADTQYF. Full variable domain (missing parts from reference TRBV28 and TRBJ2-3): DVKVTQSSRYLVKRTGEKVFLECVQDMDHENMFWYRQDPGLGLRLIYFSYDVKMKEKGDIPEGYSVSREKKERFSLILESASTNQTSMYLCASRQLADTQYFGPGTRLTVL.

This clonotype was seen a handful of times. This chain joins TRBV7-8 and TRBJ2-3, with 12 bases aligning to TRBD2. J lost 2 bases, V lost 5 bases, and 5 bases had no gene match. Germline loops: CDR1 SGHVS, CDR2 FQNEAQ. CDR3 size: 16 residues. This CDR3 reads CASSPGLAGNTDTQYF. In DNA, the CDR3 is TGTGCCAGCAGCCCCGGACTAGCGGGGAACACAGATACGCAGTATTTT.

This clonotype was detected ten times or more. The rearrangement links TRBV12-3 or TRBV12-4 to TRBJ2-2, with D unresolved. CDR3 length: 12 amino acids. Trimming took off 7 bases at V and 8 bases at J, with 11 bases between the two ends. CDR3 sequence reads: CASINVRGELFF. Here the CDR3 DNA reads TGTGCCAGCATTAACGTGCGTGGGGAGCTGTTTTTT.

This clonotype was observed many times. V is TRBV20-1 and J is TRBJ1-6; TRBD1 might be the D (5 bases). Germline V gene sequence: CDR1 DFQATT, CDR2 SNEGSKA (reference sequence). The germline V and J ends were trimmed by 0 bases and 9 bases, with 18 bases remaining between them. The CDR3 is 16 residues long. CDR3 residues: CSARERVGLPTSPLHF. The DNA of the CDR3 is TGCAGTGCTAGAGAAAGGGTGGGACTTCCTACTTCACCCCTCCACTTT.

This clonotype was seen at least ten times. The rearrangement uses TRBV28 and TRBJ1-1; the D is unclear. This CDR3 region has 17 residues. In germline, CDR1 is MDHEN, CDR2 SYDVKM. Trimming removed 3 bases from V and 0 bases from J, with 17 bases in between. CDR3 loop: CASSFSVPANMNTEAFF. The CDR3 DNA reads TGTGCCAGCAGTTTCTCGGTCCCGGCTAACATGAACACTGAAGCTTTCTTT.

This clonotype occurred many times. This chain links TRBV5-1 with TRBJ2-2, with 10 bases aligning to TRBD2. CDR1 and CDR2 (germline): SGHRS, YFSETQ. CDR3 size: 15 residues. With 0 bases clipped from V and 6 bases from J, the junction kept 2 bases outside the gene matches. The CDR3 loop is CASSLVSGRPGELFF. Written as DNA, the CDR3 is TGCGCCAGCAGCTTGGTTAGCGGGAGGCCCGGGGAGCTGTTTTTT.

V and J are TRBV19 and TRBJ2-1; 9 nucleotides align to TRBD2. Germline V gene lookup returns CDR1 LNHDA and CDR2 SQIVND (reference sequence). The CDR3 covers 16 residues. V lost 7 bases and J lost 10; bases outside the gene matches: 17. The CDR3 DNA reads as TGTGCCAGTACCTCACTCCTGGGGAGCGGGAGGAACGAGCAGTTCTTC. Its protein is CASTSLLGSGRNEQFF.

This clonotype was recorded many times. V is TRBV27 and J is TRBJ2-7; weak D call: TRBD1 (5 bases). The CDR3 runs to 14 residues. V lost 6 bases and J lost 1, with 13 bases in between. Per the germline V gene, CDR1 is MNHEY and CDR2 is SMNVEV (reference sequence). As DNA, the CDR3 is TGTGCCAGCAGCAAAACAGGAAGATCCTACGAGCAGTACTTC. It yields the protein CASSKTGRSYEQYF.

This clonotype was counted between two and nine times. The genes are TRBV20-1 and TRBJ2-1; possibly TRBD2 for D (5 bases). The CDR3 is made up of 12 amino acids. The germline CDR1 and CDR2 sequences are DFQATT and SNEGSKA (reference sequence). V was cut by 5 bases and J by 8 bases, with 13 bases left in between. This CDR3 reads CSAPILGDEQFF. The DNA for the CDR3 is TGCAGTGCTCCTATACTCGGGGATGAGCAGTTCTTC.